Below, 26 T cell receptor beta chains from the same sample are listed, as sequenced in a study of OX40 agonist ivuxolimab in advanced cancers. Libraries were prepared through the immunoSEQ multiplex PCR assay. The table was pulled from immuneACCESS by TCRdb, which kept in-frame rearrangements only. Such tables lose some clones; where checked, under half of the loss comes from unresolved V genes, and the rest has no known cause. This sample has tens of thousands of clones in its table, and around 85% of those were observed once. Jointly, the top ten make up roughly 4.5% of the sample. The material was CD4+ or CD8+ T cells sorted from blood, obtained in a trial of the OX40 agonist ivuxolimab. These receptors all come from an adult with an advanced solid tumor such as melanoma, head and neck, liver or kidney cancer.

This clone turned up a few times. The chain links TRBV10-3 to TRBJ2-3, with 7 bases fitting TRBD1. V was pared by 3 bases and J by 5 bases, with 8 bases of the junction left unmatched. CDR1 is ENHRY, CDR2 SYGVKD, per germline. The CDR3 has 15 residues. The CDR3 reads CAISDPRGPGDTQYF. In DNA form, the CDR3 reads TGTGCCATCAGTGACCCAAGGGGGCCCGGAGATACGCAGTATTTT.

The chain joins TRBV30 to TRBJ1-1, with 10 bases aligning to TRBD1. V lost 5 bases and J lost 1; bases outside the gene matches: 4. Germline assignment: CDR1 GTSNPN and CDR2 SVGIG (reference sequence). This CDR3 is built from 14 residues. The CDR3 loop reads CAWETGGPNTEAFF. The CDR3 nucleotides read TGTGCCTGGGAGACAGGGGGCCCGAACACTGAAGCTTTCTTT.

The V and J genes are TRBV7-2 and TRBJ2-7; tentatively, D is TRBD2 (6 bases). This CDR3 has 16 residues. Trimming pared 5 bases from V and 1 base from J, leaving 18 bases between. Germline CDR1 SGHTA, CDR2 FQGNSA. The CDR3 reads CASSPSHDGGSYEQYF. For the CDR3, the DNA is TGTGCCAGCAGCCCTTCCCACGATGGGGGGTCCTACGAGCAGTACTTC.

The rearrangement links TRBV6-5 to TRBJ2-2; D possibly corresponds to TRBD1 (6 bases). The CDR3 has 16 amino acids. The V end lost 2 bases, the J end lost 7 bases, and 17 bases lay between the germline ends. Germline V CDR1 and CDR2: MNHEY, SVGAGI. In nucleotides, the CDR3 is TGTGCCAGCAGTTACACTCCCGAGGGGGTTCTCGGGGAGCTGTTTTTT. It is translated as CASSYTPEGVLGELFF.

Here the CDR3 reads CASRGQGVVHGYTF. The CDR3 region has the DNA TGTGCCAGTAGGGGACAGGGTGTAGTGCATGGCTACACCTTC. The chain employs TRBV19 and TRBJ1-2; 9 bases map to TRBD1. Germline CDR1 is LNHDA and CDR2 is SQIVND (reference sequence). Unmatched junction bases numbered 8, after V lost 6 bases and J lost 6 bases. This CDR3 is built from 14 residues.

The rearrangement links TRBV9 to TRBJ2-1; D might be TRBD2 (6 bases). The CDR3 length is 14 residues. The germline V gene has CDR1 SGDLS and CDR2 YYNGEE. V was shortened by 4 bases and J by 8 bases, with 16 bases between the two germline ends. The CDR3 bases are TGTGCCAGCAGCCAGAGACTAGTTCCGGATGAGCAGTTCTTC. Protein product: CASSQRLVPDEQFF.

A few counts support this clone. Here the CDR3 reads CASSKGEYYGYTF. CDR3 in DNA: TGCGCCAGCAGTAAGGGGGAATACTATGGCTACACCTTC. The V and J genes are TRBV10-1 and TRBJ1-2, with D maybe TRBD1 (6 bases). The CDR3 runs 13 residues. V lost 5 bases to trimming and J lost 3 bases, with 10 bases between them. The germline CDR1 and CDR2 sequences are WNHNN and SYGVQD (reference sequence).

V is TRBV4-1 and J is TRBJ1-4; D gene ambiguous. The CDR3 runs 16 residues. V shed 0 bases and J shed 4 bases, with 12 bases lying between them. CDR1 is MGHRA and CDR2 is YSYEKL in the germline V gene. Here the CDR3 DNA reads TGCGCCAGCAGCCAAGATATCTATGTTCTTAATGAAAAACTGTTTTTT. It specifies CASSQDIYVLNEKLFF.

V usage is TRBV30 and J usage is TRBJ1-2, with D possibly being TRBD1 (5 bases). The ends were cut back, 0 bases at V and 4 bases at J, with 15 bases in the middle. Germline CDR1 and CDR2: GTSNPN and SVGIG (reference sequence). The CDR3 has 15 residues. DNA for the CDR3: TGTGCCTGGAGTGTCTTGGGCAGGGCTTCCTATGGCTACACCTTC. Translation gives CAWSVLGRASYGYTF.

This chain joins TRBV7-9 and TRBJ2-1; D is unclear. The CDR3 loop spans 15 amino acids. V was pared by 8 bases and J by 8 bases, with 22 bases between. The V gene's germline CDR1 is SEHNR and CDR2 FQNEAQ (reference sequence). The CDR3, as DNA: TGTGCCAGCGGCACAAACTTAAACCTAGTATATGAGCAGTTCTTC. Protein sequence: CASGTNLNLVYEQFF.

The chain recombines TRBV29-1 with TRBJ2-7; 10 bases fit TRBD2. The CDR3 covers 13 residues. Germline CDR1 SQVTM, CDR2 ANQGSEA. The junction had 8 bases not matched to a gene; V was cut back by 6 bases and J by 6 bases. CDR3 sequence reads: CSVVAGGVGEQYF. CDR3 sequence (DNA): TGCAGCGTGGTAGCGGGAGGTGTCGGCGAGCAGTACTTC.

Comments on this clone: The junction and the germline gene differ at one end; a read error may be behind it. The rearrangement joins TRBV6-1 to TRBJ1-2, with TRBD1 identical over 7 bases. The CDR3 has 14 amino acids. Looked up from germline, CDR1 is MNHNS and CDR2 is SASEGT. The CDR3, as DNA: TGTGCCAGCACTGAAGGGTACAGGGGCTATGGCTACACCTTC. This codes for CASTEGYRGYGYTF.

J is TRBJ2-3 and V is TRBV6-1, with a possible D match to TRBD2 (6 bases). V lost 1 base to trimming and J lost 4 bases, with 15 bases between them. CDR3 length: 16 residues. Germline V gene lookup returns CDR1 MNHNS and CDR2 SASEGT. CDR3: CASSEGLGLAADTQYF. The CDR3 region has the DNA TGTGCCAGCAGTGAAGGACTAGGGCTAGCAGCAGATACGCAGTATTTT.

The genes are TRBV5-4 and TRBJ2-1, with D perhaps TRBD2 (5 bases). This CDR3 comprises 15 residues. V was shortened by 0 bases and J by 4 bases, with 11 bases between the two germline ends. Germline CDR1 and CDR2: SGHNT and YYREEE (reference sequence). The CDR3 DNA follows: TGTGCCAGCAGCTTGGGGGTAGCGATTTACAATGAGCAGTTCTTC. Protein: CASSLGVAIYNEQFF.

This clone was counted only a few times. The V call is TRBV13, the J call TRBJ1-6; possibly TRBD1 for D (6 bases). CDR1 is PRHDT, CDR2 FYEKMQ, per germline (reference sequence). The CDR3 sequence is 14 residues long. The V and J ends lost 0 bases and 8 bases respectively, with 8 bases between them. CDR3: CASSLGDSYSPLHF. The DNA of the CDR3 is TGTGCCAGCAGCTTAGGGGACAGTTATTCACCCCTCCACTTT.

The chain recombines TRBV6-1 with TRBJ1-5; unclear D gene. This CDR3 is 15 amino acids long. CDR1 MNHNS and CDR2 SASEGT come from the germline V gene. The V end was cut by 4 bases, the J end by 2 bases, with 12 bases between. The CDR3 DNA reads TGTGCCAGCAGTGGTCGGAAGGTGGGCAATCAGCCCCAGCATTTT. Its translation: CASSGRKVGNQPQHF.

V gene TRBV7-9 combines with J gene TRBJ1-1; D is possibly TRBD1 (6 bases). Looked up from germline, CDR1 is SEHNR and CDR2 is FQNEAQ (reference sequence). With 6 bases removed from V and 1 base from J, the gap between germline ends came to 9 bases. The CDR3 sequence is 13 residues long. CDR3 nucleotide sequence: TGTGCCAGCAGAGTACAGGGGAACACTGAAGCTTTCTTT. It codes for CASRVQGNTEAFF.

The chain recombines TRBV7-9 with TRBJ2-2; TRBD2 might be the D (5 bases). V shed 4 bases and J shed 1 base, with 7 bases lying between them. Per germline, CDR1 SEHNR and CDR2 FQNEAQ (reference sequence). The CDR3 contains 14 residues. This CDR3 reads CASSWSGNTGELFF. CDR3 DNA sequence: TGTGCCAGCAGCTGGAGCGGGAACACCGGGGAGCTGTTTTTT.

V gene TRBV25-1 combines with J gene TRBJ2-5; 9 bases match TRBD1. The J call may be mistaken, given a closer DNA end match to TRBJ2-7. CDR1 is MGHDK, CDR2 SYGVNS, per germline. The CDR3 sequence is 16 residues long. CDR3 region: CASSEAGTGYRIEQYF. The CDR3 region has the DNA TGTGCCAGCAGTGAAGCCGGGACAGGGTATCGGATCGAGCAGTACTTC.

This clone was found a few times. The J gene is TRBJ1-2, the V gene TRBV6-5; D call uncertain. Germline V gene sequence: CDR1 MNHEY, CDR2 SVGAGI. The CDR3 runs to 16 residues. Between the trimmed V and J ends, which lost 4 bases and 5 bases, there was a span of 20 bases. Written as DNA, the CDR3 is TGTGCCAGCAGTTCCTCCTCAGTAGGCAACACGTATGGCTACACCTTC. Amino acid sequence: CASSSSSVGNTYGYTF.

This chain uses TRBV7-3 with TRBJ1-1; D gene uncertain. V was clipped by 0 bases and J by 7 bases, with 9 bases between them. This CDR3 is 13 amino acids long. Germline-derived CDR1 and CDR2 are SGHTA and FQGTGA. CDR3 coding DNA: TGTGCCAGCAGCTTAACGATCCGGGATGAAGCTTTCTTT. Its protein product is CASSLTIRDEAFF.

This chain uses TRBV2 with TRBJ1-2; 12 nucleotides line up with TRBD1. The V and J ends lost 6 bases and 8 bases, in that order; junction bases with no gene match: 10. The CDR3 covers 15 residues. Germline assignment: CDR1 SNHLY and CDR2 FYNNEI. DNA for the CDR3: TGTGCCAGCAGGAGGGGGGACAGGGGGCTCAAGGGCTACACCTTC. Translated: CASRRGDRGLKGYTF.

V and J are TRBV5-8 and TRBJ1-1; no clear D gene. Trimming left V 2 bases short and J 0 bases short, with 14 bases between. This CDR3 region has 16 residues. CDR1 and CDR2 (germline): SGHTS, YDEGEE. The CDR3 here is CASSLHPMTLNTEAFF. The CDR3 region has the DNA TGTGCCAGCAGCTTACATCCTATGACATTGAACACTGAAGCTTTCTTT.

This clone was found once. V usage is TRBV18 and J usage is TRBJ2-5, with D hard to call. This CDR3 has 14 residues. V was trimmed by 7 bases and J by 0 bases, leaving 12 bases between them. Germline V lookup: CDR1 KGHSH, CDR2 LQKENI. This CDR3 is CASYPSRYQETQYF. For the CDR3, the DNA is TGTGCCAGCTACCCGAGTCGGTACCAAGAGACCCAGTACTTC.

The rearrangement uses TRBV29-1 and TRBJ2-3, with 13 nucleotides matching TRBD2. The CDR3 contains 14 residues. Per the germline V gene, CDR1 is SQVTM and CDR2 is ANQGSEA. J was trimmed by 4 bases and V by 3 bases; bases with no gene match: 1. The CDR3 region is CSVEGLAGSDTQYF. DNA for the CDR3: TGCAGCGTTGAGGGACTAGCGGGATCAGATACGCAGTATTTT.

This clone showed up just a few times. V gene TRBV29-1 combines with J gene TRBJ2-7; 7 bases fit TRBD1. Germline V CDR1 and CDR2: SQVTM, ANQGSEA. The V gene end was trimmed by 3 bases and the J gene end by 2 bases; junction bases not matched to a gene: 10. The CDR3 runs 15 residues. The CDR3 DNA follows: TGCAGCGTTGAGGGCCACCGGGACAGCCCCTACGAGCAGTACTTC. It codes for CSVEGHRDSPYEQYF.